A selection of T cell receptor beta chains follows, all from one sample in a study of T cells in Graves' hyperthyroidism and ophthalmopathy. TCRdb itself ran the multiplex PCR reads through MiXCR, one entry per CDR3 protein. The sample lists roughly 750,000 distinct CDR3 sequences; roughly 15% were seen once. The material sequenced was blood. These receptors all come from a man aged 18 to 30 with Graves' hyperthyroidism. The CDR3 runs from the conserved cysteine through the conserved F or W. Each record gives: D gene, V gene, clone size, J gene, CDR3 protein, CDR3 DNA. The D gene is left open where the match is weak. Rows may omit the clone size; those that give it use once, few, many or a size class.

-	TRBV19	-	TRBJ2-7	CASSISDMGGQYF	TGTGCCAGTAGTATATCGGACATGGGAGGGCAGTACTTC
TRBD2	TRBV7-9	many	TRBJ2-1	CASSKTGTSGYNEQFF	TGTGCCAGCAGTAAGACCGGGACTAGCGGCTACAATGAGCAGTTCTTC
-	TRBV3-1	few	TRBJ1-4	CASSQGQKVEKLFF	TGTGCCAGCAGCCAAGGGCAGAAGGTGGAAAAACTGTTTTTT
TRBD1	TRBV4-1	-	TRBJ2-1	CASSLQQGGLNNEQFF	TGCGCCAGCAGCCTCCAACAGGGGGGTCTTAACAATGAGCAGTTCTTC
-	TRBV20-1	-	TRBJ2-5	CSARDWLKETQYF	TGCAGTGCTAGAGACTGGCTCAAGGAGACCCAGTACTTC
-	TRBV5-4	few	TRBJ2-5	CAVGSQETQYF	TGTGCAGTTGGTAGCCAAGAGACCCAGTACTTC
-	TRBV6-1	many	TRBJ2-1	CASRDLAAGYNEQFF	TGTGCCAGCAGAGATTTAGCGGCGGGGTACAATGAGCAGTTCTTC
-	TRBV30	-	TRBJ2-5	CAWSRLAVSETQYF	TGTGCCTGGAGTCGATTAGCGGTTTCGGAGACCCAGTACTTC
-	TRBV20-1	many	TRBJ1-6	CSATRRQDHNSPLHF	TGCAGTGCTACGCGGCGCCAGGACCATAATTCACCCCTCCACTTT
-	TRBV14	-	TRBJ2-1	CASSYGGLYEQFF	TGTGCCAGCAGCTACGGGGGACTCTACGAGCAGTTCTTC